The rows below give T cell receptor beta chains drawn from one sample of a study of T cell responses to AZD1222 COVID-19 vaccine. Sequencing used immunoSEQ multiplex PCR; TCRdb keeps in-frame clones, though not all of them. The sample has more than 110,000 clones, more than 75% seen once. Sequencing used peripheral blood, obtained 28 days after the second AZD1222 dose. These TCRs come from an adult who received the AZD1222 COVID-19 vaccine. Each CDR3 is given with its conserved first and last residue. Fields, in order: clone size, D gene, V gene, J gene, CDR3 DNA, CDR3 protein. A D gene is named only where the DNA matches it firmly. Where a row states a size, it is once, few, many or the class of an expanded clone; other rows omit it.

.	TRBD2	TRBV6-5	TRBJ2-3	TGTGCCAGCACTTATTGGACTAGCGGGGTCACAGATACGCAGTATTTT	CASTYWTSGVTDTQYF
.	.	TRBV30	TRBJ2-7	TGTGCCTGGAGGGCAGGGACCTCCTACGAGCAGTACTTC	CAWRAGTSYEQYF
.	.	TRBV6-5	TRBJ1-5	TGTGCCAGCAGTTACTCAGACTACCGTCAGCCCCAGCATTTT	CASSYSDYRQPQHF
once	TRBD1	TRBV4-1	TRBJ1-2	TGCGCCAGCAGCCAACTGATGGGGACAGCTAACTATGGCTACACCTTC	CASSQLMGTANYGYTF
.	.	TRBV30	TRBJ1-6	TGTGCCTGGAGGGAGGGAGCCAATTCACCCCTCCACTTT	CAWREGANSPLHF
.	.	TRBV28	TRBJ2-2	TGTGCCAGCTCCGGACTGACGGCCGCGAACACCGGGGAGCTGTTTTTT	CASSGLTAANTGELFF
.	.	TRBV18	TRBJ1-5	TGTGCCAGCTCAACCGCCGTTGGGCCCCAGCATTTT	CASSTAVGPQHF
once	.	TRBV2	TRBJ1-2	TGTGCCAGCAGCTCCGGGGGTCAGGAGGGAAAAGGCTACACCTTC	CASSSGGQEGKGYTF
.	TRBD1	TRBV10-3	TRBJ1-5	TGTGCCATCAGTGAAGACAGGGGTCAGCCCCAGCATTTT	CAISEDRGQPQHF
.	TRBD2	TRBV5-1	TRBJ2-1	TGCGCCAGCGAGCGCGGGAGCTCCTACAATGAGCAGTTCTTC	CASERGSSYNEQFF
.	TRBD2	TRBV2	TRBJ2-7	TGTGCCAGCATGGGACTAGCGGCCTACGAGCAGTACTTC	CASMGLAAYEQYF
.	TRBD1	TRBV29-1	TRBJ2-5	TGCAGCGTAAGGACAGGGAGCCAAGAGACCCAGTACTTC	CSVRTGSQETQYF
.	.	TRBV28	TRBJ2-6	TGTGCCAGCAGCAAAAGATCTGGGGCCAACGTCCTGACTTTC	CASSKRSGANVLTF
.	TRBD2	TRBV5-1	TRBJ2-5	TGCGCCAGCAGGCGAAGTAGCGGGGACCAAGAGACCCAGTACTTC	CASRRSSGDQETQYF
.	.	TRBV7-3	TRBJ1-1	TGTGCCAGCAGCTTCAAGGGGACGGGAGAAGCTTTCTTT	CASSFKGTGEAFF
.	.	TRBV29-1	TRBJ2-2	TGCAGCGTCGAACAGGGAAAAGGGAACACCGGGGAGCTGTTTTTT	CSVEQGKGNTGELFF
.	TRBD1	TRBV10-3	TRBJ1-2	TGTGCCATCAGTTCGGGACAGGGTATCGAGGGCTACACCTTC	CAISSGQGIEGYTF
.	.	TRBV5-1	TRBJ2-3	TGCGCCAGCAGCCTCGGTGGAGATACGCAGTATTTT	CASSLGGDTQYF
.	TRBD2	TRBV30	TRBJ2-2	TGTGCCTGGAGCGGGGGGGCGAACACCGGGGAGCTGTTTTTT	CAWSGGANTGELFF
.	.	TRBV29-1	TRBJ1-2	TGCAGCGTTGAAGATCGGGGCAGCGCTAACTATGGCTACACCTTC	CSVEDRGSANYGYTF
.	.	TRBV11-3	TRBJ2-1	TGTGCCAGCAGCTTAGGGACTTACCCTTCCAATGAGCAGTTCTTC	CASSLGTYPSNEQFF
once	TRBD1	TRBV7-3	TRBJ1-1	TGTGCCAGCAGCTTGGGGACAGGAAGGAACACTGAAGCTTTCTTT	CASSLGTGRNTEAFF
.	TRBD2	TRBV5-1	TRBJ2-1	TGCGCCAGCAGCTTGGACCTAGCGGGAGCCTACAATGAGCAGTTCTTC	CASSLDLAGAYNEQFF
.	.	TRBV28	TRBJ2-7	TGTGCCAGTACAGGTCCATCCACCTACGAGCAGTACTTC	CASTGPSTYEQYF
few	TRBD1	TRBV6-6	TRBJ2-6	TGTGCCAGCAGTCGAGATCAAGGGGGCTCGCGTCCTGGGGCCAACGTCCTGACTTTC	CASSRDQGGSRPGANVLTF
once	.	TRBV24-1	TRBJ2-3	TGTGCCACCAGGATGGGGGGTTCAGATACGCAGTATTTT	CATRMGGSDTQYF
.	.	TRBV5-1	TRBJ1-4	TGCGCCAGCAGCATAAACATAGCAACTAATGAAAAACTGTTTTTT	CASSINIATNEKLFF
.	.	TRBV28	TRBJ1-2	TGTGCCAGCAGTTTAAAAAACCCCCCTGGACATGGTGGGGTACGGCACTATGGCTACACCTTC	CASSLKNPPGHGGVRHYGYTF
.	TRBD2	TRBV4-1	TRBJ2-1	TGCGCCAGCCGTTCCCCGGGTTGGAGCGGGAGTAGTGAGCAGTTCTTC	CASRSPGWSGSSEQFF
.	.	TRBV6-2/TRBV6-3	TRBJ2-1	TGTGCCAGCAGTTACCGCGGAAATATAGCTCTTGATGAGCAGTTCTTC	CASSYRGNIALDEQFF
.	TRBD2	TRBV6-4	TRBJ2-1	TGTGCCAGCAGTGAAGGGACTAGCGCGAACAATGAGCAGTTCTTC	CASSEGTSANNEQFF